This T cell receptor beta chain was captured by sequencing in a study of cytomegalovirus exposure and HLA in healthy donors. Whole-study findings and limits: Testing in vitro showed three CMV-associated chains specific for CMV antigens. Later analysis identified a missense DCLRE1C variant that was linked to TCR beta V- and J-gene trimming. Indistinguishable V segments, including TRBV6-2 and TRBV6-3, were excluded.

Comments on this clone: Antigen: not known.

It was with 60 Vbeta and 13 Jbeta primers that the PCR ran. Only in-frame clones appear in the TCRdb table, and some are missing; sequencing was by immunoSEQ multiplex PCR. This table has roughly 120,000 clones, roughly 68% appearing once. Healthy bone marrow donors made up the cohort. Germline V lookup: CDR1 SGHNT, CDR2 YYREEE (reference sequence). V lost 0 bases and J lost 2, with 12 bases in between. The CDR3 sequence is 15 residues long. This sequence joins TRBV5-4 and TRBJ2-7; weak D call: TRBD2 (7 bases). This TCR came from a woman aged 45-60 years in good health and CMV-seropositive. Sequenced sample: PBMCs. The CDR3 nucleotides read TGTGCCAGCAGCTTGGACGGGGGGCCCGCCTACGAGCAGTACTTC. Its translation: CASSLDGGPAYEQYF.